This note documents a single TCR beta chain sequence. It lacks a known antigen. The record has no base qualities; no much larger clone is one base away. The sample's treatment or condition label, in plain terms: approximately 18 received Ad26.COV2.S at low or high dose, single or two shots; about five received placebo; per-sample allocation not given. For vaccine and placebo recipients, the sequenced repertoires came from samples collected on day 63 after the first injection. Between 29 July and 7 August 2020, Cohort 1b enrolled some 25 adults aged 18-55 years at one site in Boston, USA. Ad26.COV2.S was a replication-incompetent adenovirus type 26 vector expressing a prefusion-stabilized SARS-CoV-2 spike protein from the original Wuhan strain. The entry originates in a study of Ad26.COV2.S vaccination and SARS-CoV-2 variants (dated by TCRdb to about 2021). About the investigation overall: Donors in the vaccine arm were drawn from COV1001, a phase I-IIa trial of Ad26.COV2.S in healthy adults that was multicentre, randomized, double-blind and placebo-controlled. Trial participants were randomized into five groups of five: low-dose or high-dose Ad26.COV2.S given once or twice, or placebo on both occasions. Dosing of Ad26.COV2.S was intramuscular, at either 5x10^10 or 1x10^11 viral particles, delivered as one shot or as two shots spaced 56 days apart. Investigators remained blinded to trial group allocation during experiments and outcome assessment. The specificity and breadth of SARS-CoV-2-reactive T cell receptors after Ad26.COV2.S vaccination were assessed by TCRbeta repertoire sequencing. The TCR-sequenced set comprised approximately 32 samples: about 19 Ad26.COV2.S vaccine recipients, 5 placebo recipients and 8 SARS-CoV-2 convalescent individuals.

Trimming removed 4 bases from V and 7 bases from J, leaving 14 bases between the germline ends. There are 15 amino acids in the CDR3, from cysteine to phenylalanine inclusive. Left in the record is the CDR3 DNA by itself, 45 bases read in frame from the first base. Reading the germline V gene gives CDR1 SNHLY and CDR2 FYNNEI. The immunoSEQ Assay was the method used to sequence TCRbeta CDR3 regions. After extraction, genomic DNA underwent amplification by bias-controlled multiplex PCR, followed by high-throughput sequencing. The study's own analysis went as follows. To quantify the absolute abundance of every unique TCRbeta CDR3 region, sequences were collapsed and filtered. T cell fraction was estimated by normalization of TCRbeta template counts to usable DNA, with usable DNA being measured through amplification of reference genes present in all nucleated cells. Repertoire TCRs were annotated as SARS-CoV-2-specific when V gene, CDR3 amino acid sequence and J gene were exactly matched to a known reactive TCR set. The reference SARS-CoV-2 TCR set was derived from MIRA and filtered for enrichment in COVID-19-positive ImmuneCODE repertoires, a step that removed public or cross-reactive TCRs. Based on the MIRA antigens, annotated TCRs were further analysed at the level of specific ORF or position within ORF. Breadth was defined as annotated unique rearrangements over total unique productive rearrangements; depth was the summed frequency of those rearrangements. Two-sided Wilcoxon rank-sum tests were used to compare TCR breadth between groups. Held by TCRdb, this immuneACCESS table contains in-frame sequences only and omits some clones. Under half of the omission traces to an unresolved V gene where checked; the cause of the rest is unknown. V and J calls and clone size are as listed in that table; D and trimming were resolved from the DNA. Across this sample there are under 400,000 clones, with about nine tenths seen only once. The leading ten clones occupy roughly 3.6% of the sample.

Broad study findings and their caveats: The study lacked the statistical power to compare responses across vaccine doses or regimens. Substantial breadth of spike-specific CD8+ and CD4+ T cell responses was reported after vaccination. Spike-specific TCR breadth was higher in Ad26.COV2.S recipients than in placebo recipients (P = 0.0014). The authors noted that total T cell responses may have been underestimated by the TCR breadth and depth analyses. Vaccine and placebo recipients had comparable non-spike TCR breadth, which fits with the vaccine containing only spike.

This sequence uses TRBV2 and TRBJ1-6; the D gene remains uncertain. The sample was peripheral blood, taken in a trial of Ad26.COV2.S vaccine versus placebo. The receptor comes from a person between 18 and 60 years old who received the Ad26.COV2.S COVID-19 vaccine or a placebo. The DNA is TGTGCCAGCAGTGTCAGCGACGGAGGGAATTCACCCCTCCACTTT. Its amino acids are CASSVSDGGNSPLHF.